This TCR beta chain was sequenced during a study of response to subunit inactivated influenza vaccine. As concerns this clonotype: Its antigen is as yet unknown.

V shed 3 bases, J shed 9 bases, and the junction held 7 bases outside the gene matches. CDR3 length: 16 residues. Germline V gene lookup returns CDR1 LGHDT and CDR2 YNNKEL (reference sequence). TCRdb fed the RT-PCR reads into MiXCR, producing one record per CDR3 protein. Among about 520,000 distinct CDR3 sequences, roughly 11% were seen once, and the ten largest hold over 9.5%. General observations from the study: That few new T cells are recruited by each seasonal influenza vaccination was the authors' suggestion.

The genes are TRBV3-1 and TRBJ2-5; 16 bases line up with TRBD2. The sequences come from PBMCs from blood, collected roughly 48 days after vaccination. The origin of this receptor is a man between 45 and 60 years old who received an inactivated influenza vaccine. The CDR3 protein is CASSHPTGTSGGAQYF. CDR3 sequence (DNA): TGTGCCAGCAGCCACCCAACCGGGACTAGCGGGGGGGCCCAGTACTTC.